The 2 T cell receptor beta chains below all came from one sample that was sequenced in a study of cytomegalovirus exposure and HLA in healthy donors (TCRdb year 2017). Libraries were prepared through the immunoSEQ multiplex PCR assay. A mixture of 60 forward primers for TCR Vbeta segments and 13 reverse primers for TCR Jbeta segments was used in the multiplex PCR. TCRdb limited this immuneACCESS table to in-frame rearrangements with V and J called. A share of clones is missing; checked studies link under half to unresolved V genes, and the rest is unexplained. The table for this sample shows approximately 110,000 clones. The ten largest make up approximately 3.9% of the sample. Sequences were obtained from PBMCs. The receptor source for this set is a man in his late teens or twenties in good health and CMV-seronegative.

The rearrangement uses TRBV14 and TRBJ2-7; D perhaps matches TRBD2 (5 bases). Germline values: CDR1 SGHDN, CDR2 FVKESK. The CDR3 runs to 12 residues. V dropped 3 bases and J dropped 3 bases, with 6 bases sitting between them. CDR3 sequence reads: CASSQGSYEQYF. In DNA form, the CDR3 reads TGTGCCAGCAGCCAGGGGAGCTACGAGCAGTACTTC.

This rearrangement joins TRBV14 to TRBJ1-5; weak D call: TRBD1 (5 bases). Trimming pared 4 bases from V and 6 bases from J, leaving 13 bases between. The CDR3 is made up of 14 amino acids. CDR1 SGHDN and CDR2 FVKESK come from the germline V gene. CDR3 bases: TGTGCCAGCAGCCTCGCAGGGTCTGTTCAGCCCCAGCATTTT. Translating it yields CASSLAGSVQPQHF.